Listed below are T cell receptor beta chains from one sample, sequenced in a study of T-cell reconstitution after alpha-beta-depleted transplantation in children. TCRdb re-derived calls from the PCR reads in MiXCR, one entry per CDR3 protein. The data show roughly 200,000 distinct CDR3 sequences, about 11% seen once. The sample in question was PBMCs, obtained before TCRalphabeta/CD19-depleted stem cell transplant. The origin of the receptors is a child under two years old with acute myeloid leukemia, due to receive a stem cell transplant. Both conserved end residues are part of each CDR3. Fields, in order: CDR3 protein, CDR3 DNA, D gene, clone size, V gene, J gene. D genes are given only for firm matches. For some rows the clone size is stated as once, few or many, or as a class when expanded; others skip it.

CDR3aa: CASSFDRISNQPQHF
CDR3nt: TGTGCCAGCAGTTTCGACAGAATCAGCAATCAGCCCCAGCATTTT
d_gene: NA
abundance: many
v_gene: TRBV7-2
j_gene: TRBJ1-5

CDR3aa: CASRLYVDPLNEQFF
CDR3nt: TGTGCCAGCAGACTCTATGTGGACCCCCTCAATGAGCAGTTCTTC
d_gene: NA
abundance: many
v_gene: TRBV3-1
j_gene: TRBJ2-1

CDR3aa: CASSPDGNQPQHF
CDR3nt: TGCGCCAGCAGTCCGGACGGAAATCAGCCCCAGCATTTT
d_gene: NA
abundance: many
v_gene: TRBV5-1
j_gene: TRBJ1-5

CDR3aa: CASGMEERSPLHF
CDR3nt: TGTGCCAGCGGCATGGAGGAACGATCACCCCTCCACTTT
d_gene: NA
abundance: NA
v_gene: TRBV6-1
j_gene: TRBJ1-6

CDR3aa: CASSLGFGSYNEQFF
CDR3nt: TGTGCCAGCAGCTTAGGGTTTGGCTCCTACAATGAGCAGTTCTTC
d_gene: NA
abundance: NA
v_gene: TRBV7-2
j_gene: TRBJ2-1

CDR3aa: CASSLRGVHGYTF
CDR3nt: TGTGCCAGCAGTTTAAGGGGGGTTCATGGCTACACCTTC
d_gene: NA
abundance: many
v_gene: TRBV27
j_gene: TRBJ1-2

CDR3aa: CASSQGPGANVLTF
CDR3nt: TGCGCCAGCAGCCAAGGACCGGGGGCCAACGTCCTGACTTTC
d_gene: NA
abundance: few
v_gene: TRBV4-1
j_gene: TRBJ2-6

CDR3aa: CASSEKRDYTDTQYF
CDR3nt: TGTGCCAGCAGTGAAAAGCGGGATTACACAGATACGCAGTATTTT
d_gene: TRBD2
abundance: many
v_gene: TRBV28
j_gene: TRBJ2-3

CDR3aa: CAISESRGYTGELFF
CDR3nt: TGTGCCATCAGTGAGTCGAGGGGTTACACCGGGGAGCTGTTTTTT
d_gene: NA
abundance: many
v_gene: TRBV10-3
j_gene: TRBJ2-2

CDR3aa: CSASRQVSGENIQYF
CDR3nt: TGCAGTGCTAGCAGACAGGTCTCAGGCGAAAACATTCAGTACTTC
d_gene: NA
abundance: many
v_gene: TRBV20-1
j_gene: TRBJ2-4

CDR3aa: CASSGHRDPYEQYF
CDR3nt: TGTGCCAGCAGTGGTCACAGGGACCCCTACGAGCAGTACTTC
d_gene: NA
abundance: NA
v_gene: TRBV6-2/TRBV6-3
j_gene: TRBJ2-7

CDR3aa: CSARDQGELTYGYTF
CDR3nt: TGCAGTGCTCGGGACCAGGGGGAACTTACTTATGGCTACACCTTC
d_gene: TRBD1
abundance: few
v_gene: TRBV20-1
j_gene: TRBJ1-2

CDR3aa: CASSRNINRSGNTIYF
CDR3nt: TGTGCCAGCAGTAGAAACATCAATCGCTCTGGAAACACCATATATTTT
d_gene: NA
abundance: many
v_gene: TRBV6-1
j_gene: TRBJ1-3

CDR3aa: CSARQGAAYEQFF
CDR3nt: TGCAGTGCTAGACAGGGGGCTGCTTATGAGCAGTTCTTC
d_gene: TRBD1
abundance: many
v_gene: TRBV20-1
j_gene: TRBJ2-1